A single sample gave rise to the 21 T cell receptor beta chains below, sequenced in a study of control samples from healthy donors and cancer patients. Profiling relied on immunoSEQ multiplex PCR, and the TCRdb table lists in-frame clones only, not all of them. The sample has about 180,000 clones; over 85% are singletons. The sequenced sample was blood. The source of these receptors is a man younger than 40 in good health.

As regards this clone: Other DNA sequences in this specimen translate into the identical CDR3. This rearrangement joins TRBV3-1 (or the pseudogene TRBV3-2) to TRBJ2-4, with 10 nucleotides matching TRBD2. V lost 6 bases to trimming and J lost 7 bases; unmatched junction nucleotides: 12. CDR1 is LGHDT and CDR2 is YNNKEL in the germline V gene (reference sequence). This CDR3 has 16 residues. Written as DNA, the CDR3 is TGTGCCAGCAGTCGAGCGGGGGGGCCCCTCTTGAACATTCAGTACTTC. As protein: CASSRAGGPLLNIQYF.

The chain carries TRBV28 and TRBJ1-1; D unresolved. The CDR3 spans 13 residues. Trimming removed 2 bases from V and 8 bases from J, with 12 bases in between. Germline assignment: CDR1 MDHEN and CDR2 SYDVKM. The CDR3 DNA reads as TGTGCCAGCAGTTTAAGAGCCTCGGGCGAAGCTTTCTTT. Translation gives CASSLRASGEAFF. Full variable domain (missing parts from reference TRBV28 and TRBJ1-1): DVKVTQSSRYLVKRTGEKVFLECVQDMDHENMFWYRQDPGLGLRLIYFSYDVKMKEKGDIPEGYSVSREKKERFSLILESASTNQTSMYLCASSLRASGEAFFGQGTRLTVV.

V usage is TRBV12-3 or TRBV12-4 and J usage is TRBJ2-1, with D possibly called TRBD1 or TRBD2 (5 bases each). V lost 5 bases and J lost 8, with 7 bases in between. CDR3 length equals 11 residues. The CDR3 loop reads CASSEGYEQFF. The CDR3 region has the DNA TGTGCCAGCAGTGAGGGGTATGAGCAGTTCTTC.

The V gene is TRBV20-1, the J gene TRBJ1-1; tentatively, D is TRBD1 (5 bases). This CDR3 has 11 amino acids. Germline CDR1 and CDR2: DFQATT and SNEGSKA (reference sequence). V was shortened by 3 bases and J by 10 bases, with 12 bases between the two germline ends. CDR3 residues: CSASGGLRAFF. CDR3 DNA sequence: TGCAGTGCTAGCGGGGGATTGAGAGCTTTCTTT.

In nucleotides, the CDR3 is TGCGCCAGCAGCTGGCTACCCTCCTACGAGCAGTACTTC. Amino acids: CASSWLPSYEQYF. This chain joins TRBV5-1 and TRBJ2-7; D unresolved. Germline values: CDR1 SGHRS, CDR2 YFSETQ. The length of the CDR3 is 13 residues. The V gene lost 3 bases and the J gene lost 0 bases, with 7 bases spanning the gap.

The chain uses TRBV4-2 and TRBJ1-1, with D tentatively TRBD1 (6 bases). V lost 1 base to trimming and J lost 1 base, with 13 bases between them. The germline V gene encodes CDR1 LGHNA and CDR2 YNFKEQ. CDR3 length: 16 residues. The CDR3 spells CASSQVLSGENTEAFF. In DNA, the CDR3 is TGTGCCAGCAGCCAAGTCCTTTCAGGGGAGAACACTGAAGCTTTCTTT.

The V gene is TRBV7-6, the J gene TRBJ1-5; D perhaps matches TRBD1 (5 bases). Trimming pared 2 bases from V and 0 bases from J, leaving 23 bases between. This CDR3 comprises 20 residues. Per germline, CDR1 SGHVS and CDR2 FNYEAQ. CDR3 amino acids: CASSLRGRKKDSYSNQPQHF. The CDR3 DNA sequence: TGTGCCAGCAGCTTACGAGGTAGGAAAAAAGACAGTTATAGCAATCAGCCCCAGCATTTT.

DNA of the CDR3: TGTGCCAGCAGGCAGACAGGGGGCACTGAAGCTTTCTTT. Its protein is CASRQTGGTEAFF. The J gene is TRBJ1-1, the V gene TRBV6-5; 9 nucleotides line up with TRBD1. The length of the CDR3 is 13 residues. The V gene's germline CDR1 is MNHEY and CDR2 SVGAGI. Unmatched junction bases numbered 3, after V lost 6 bases and J lost 4 bases.

The CDR3 bases are TGTGCCAGCAGCCCCGGAGCTCCGGGGTATGGCTACACCTTC. Its protein is CASSPGAPGYGYTF. The genes are TRBV5-4 and TRBJ1-2; D call uncertain. CDR1 is SGHNT and CDR2 is YYREEE in the germline V gene (reference sequence). The ends were cut back, 4 bases at V and 5 bases at J, with 15 bases in the middle. The CDR3 contains 14 residues.

The rearrangement links TRBV9 to TRBJ2-5; 8 positions agree with TRBD2. The CDR3 contains 16 residues. V was clipped by 4 bases and J by 5 bases; unmatched bases: 13. CDR1 and CDR2 from the germline V gene are SGDLS and YYNGEE. CDR3 in amino acids: CASSPRDGGARETQYF. The CDR3 bases are TGTGCCAGCAGCCCGCGGGACGGGGGGGCGCGGGAGACCCAGTACTTC. The full variable domain, in which reference TRBV9 and TRBJ2-5 provide the parts outside the CDR3, is DSGVTQTPKHLITATGQRVTLRCSPRSGDLSVYWYQQSLDQGLQFLIQYYNGEERAKGNILERFSAQQFPDLHSELNLSSLELGDSALYFCASSPRDGGARETQYFGPGTRLLVL.

The chain couples TRBV29-1 to TRBJ2-3; D gene unclear. The ends were cut back, 1 base at V and 5 bases at J, with 7 bases in the middle. Germline lookup yields CDR1 SQVTM and CDR2 ANQGSEA. The CDR3 consists of 12 residues. The CDR3 coding sequence is TGCAGCGTTGAAGGCATGAGAGATACGCAGTATTTT. Amino acids: CSVEGMRDTQYF.

The rearrangement links TRBV12-3 or TRBV12-4 to TRBJ1-6; D is ambiguous. V lost 2 bases and J 6 bases, leaving 5 bases between the germline ends. This CDR3 spans 13 amino acids. The CDR3 DNA is TGTGCCAGCAGTTTAACGGTTAATTCACCCCTCCACTTT. The encoded protein is CASSLTVNSPLHF.

The genes are TRBV19 and TRBJ2-2; 10 bases match TRBD2. This CDR3 contains 15 residues. The germline CDR1 and CDR2 sequences are LNHDA and SQIVND (reference sequence). J gave up 6 bases and V 5 bases, and 6 bases lay outside the gene matches. The CDR3 here is CASSQLAGVPGELFF. The CDR3 nucleotides read TGTGCCAGTAGTCAGCTAGCGGGAGTTCCCGGGGAGCTGTTTTTT. Variable domain in full (rest from reference TRBV19 and TRBJ2-2): DGGITQSPKYLFRKEGQNVTLSCEQNLNHDAMYWYRQDPGQGLRLIYYSQIVNDFQKGDIAEGYSVSREKKESFPLTVTSAQKNPTAFYLCASSQLAGVPGELFFGEGSRLTVL.

This clone was seen once. The V call is TRBV3-1 (or the pseudogene TRBV3-2), the J call TRBJ1-2; 8 nucleotides agree with TRBD1. V lost 4 bases to trimming and J lost 4 bases; unmatched junction nucleotides: 5. CDR1 LGHDT and CDR2 YNNKEL come from the germline V gene (reference sequence). The CDR3 extends over 14 amino acids. The chain's CDR3 is CASSPSTGGYGYTF. CDR3 nucleotides: TGTGCCAGCAGCCCCAGCACAGGGGGCTATGGCTACACCTTC.

This clone was recorded once. This sequence joins TRBV6-6 and TRBJ2-3; D uncertain. The CDR3 has 15 amino acids. Trimming took off 2 bases at V and 1 base at J, with 10 bases between the two ends. Germline lookup yields CDR1 MNHNY and CDR2 SVGAGI (reference sequence). The CDR3 region is CASSYPAARTDTQYF. CDR3 sequence (DNA): TGTGCCAGCAGTTACCCCGCCGCCCGCACAGATACGCAGTATTTT.

The chain has TRBV6-6 and TRBJ2-1; D tentatively fits TRBD1 or TRBD2 (5 bases each). The germline V and J ends were trimmed by 2 bases and 2 bases, with 10 bases remaining between them. Germline CDR1 reads MNHNY; CDR2 reads SVGAGI (reference sequence). The CDR3 length is 15 residues. CDR3 region: CASSYRRDPYNEQFF. In DNA form, the CDR3 reads TGTGCCAGCAGTTACCGCCGGGACCCCTACAATGAGCAGTTCTTC.

The V call is TRBV30, the J call TRBJ2-3, with a possible D match to TRBD1 (5 bases). Deletions cut 4 bases from V and 1 base from J, with 9 bases between. CDR1 and CDR2 (germline): GTSNPN, SVGIG (reference sequence). This CDR3 is built from 13 residues. The CDR3 DNA reads as TGTGCCTGGACTAGGGGTGGCACAGATACGCAGTATTTT. This encodes CAWTRGGTDTQYF. The whole variable domain, remainder taken from reference TRBV30 and TRBJ2-3, is SQTIHQWPATLVQPVGSPLSLECTVEGTSNPNLYWYRQAAGRGLQLLFYSVGIGQISSEVPQNLSASRPQDRQFILSSKKLLLSDSGFYLCAWTRGGTDTQYFGPGTRLTVL.

The chain joins TRBV9 to TRBJ2-1, with TRBD1 as a possible D gene (5 bases). From germline, CDR1 is SGDLS and CDR2 YYNGEE. The CDR3 is 14 amino acids. V lost 3 bases and J 8 bases, leaving 15 bases between the germline ends. CDR3 loop: CASSARVAQDEQFF. CDR3 DNA: TGTGCCAGCAGCGCCAGGGTGGCCCAGGATGAGCAGTTCTTC.

Worth noting for this clone: At one boundary the junction diverges from the germline segment, which might be a read error. The chain combines TRBV28 with TRBJ2-7; D perhaps matches TRBD2 (6 bases). This CDR3 is 12 amino acids long. CDR1 and CDR2 from the germline V gene are MDHEN and SYDVKM. CDR3 sequence (DNA): TGCGTCTCGCAGCGGGCAAACTACGAGCAGTACTTC. Translated, it gives CVSQRANYEQYF.

V usage is TRBV5-4 and J usage is TRBJ2-5; D could derive from TRBD1 or TRBD2 (6 bases each). The CDR3 has 13 amino acids. Germline V CDR1 and CDR2: SGHNT, YYREEE (reference sequence). The V and J ends lost 6 bases and 9 bases respectively, with 18 bases between them. CDR3 DNA: TGTGCCAGCACCCTCCCTGGGGGGCGGTCCCAGTACTTC. This gives the protein CASTLPGGRSQYF.

This clone showed up just once. The chain employs TRBV9 and TRBJ2-3; possibly TRBD2 for D (6 bases). The CDR3 runs 15 residues. The germline V and J ends were trimmed by 0 bases and 3 bases, with 11 bases remaining between them. Germline V gene sequence: CDR1 SGDLS, CDR2 YYNGEE. The CDR3 protein is CASSVDSGETDTQYF. CDR3 bases: TGTGCCAGCAGCGTAGACTCGGGAGAGACAGATACGCAGTATTTT.